These 19 T cell receptor beta chains were sequenced from one sample in a study of graft-versus-host responses after intestinal transplantation. TCRdb's copy holds only in-frame clones and misses some; the assay was immunoSEQ multiplex PCR. The table shows around 23,000 clones, with approximately 95% occurring only once. This sample comprised PBMCs, obtained 18 days after transplant. The receptors were sampled from a human patient who received an intestinal transplant, so some T cells may come from the graft donor.

The rearrangement joins TRBV7-9 to TRBJ1-3; D gene unclear. V lost 1 base and J 4 bases, leaving 11 bases between the germline ends. Germline-derived CDR1 and CDR2 are SEHNR and FQNEAQ (reference sequence). This CDR3 contains 15 residues. The CDR3 region has the DNA TGTGCCAGCAGCTTAGAGGTAGCTGGGGGAAACACCATATATTTT. Its protein is CASSLEVAGGNTIYF.

This chain joins TRBV2 and TRBJ1-6, with TRBD1 as a possible D gene (6 bases). Germline values: CDR1 SNHLY, CDR2 FYNNEI. The CDR3 extends over 17 amino acids. The V end was cut by 0 bases, the J end by 0 bases, with 9 bases between. CDR3 nucleotides: TGTGCCAGCAGTGAAGCGGGCAGGGGCTCCTATAATTCACCCCTCCACTTT. Translating it yields CASSEAGRGSYNSPLHF.

The chain is built from TRBV6-1 and TRBJ1-5; TRBD1 matches at 7 bases. This CDR3 is built from 14 residues. CDR1 and CDR2 (germline): MNHNS, SASEGT. The junction had 3 bases not matched to a gene; V was cut back by 6 bases and J by 1 base. The CDR3 sequence: CASSPDRSNQPQHF. CDR3 bases: TGTGCCAGCAGCCCGGACAGGAGCAATCAGCCCCAGCATTTT.

V is TRBV5-8 and J is TRBJ2-2, with TRBD1 matching 10 bases. Losses at the gene ends were 0 bases for V and 3 bases for J; bases not matched to a gene: 8. Germline-derived CDR1 and CDR2 are SGHTS and YDEGEE. The CDR3 runs 18 residues. This CDR3 is CASSLVGQGIYDTGELFF. As DNA, the CDR3 is TGTGCCAGCAGCTTGGTGGGACAGGGGATTTACGACACCGGGGAGCTGTTTTTT. The entire variable domain, with the rest obtained from reference TRBV5-8 and TRBJ2-2, is as follows: EAGVTQSPTHLIKTRGQQATLRCSPISGHTSVYWYQQALGLGLQFLLWYDEGEERNRGNFPPRFSGRQFPNYSSELNVNALELEDSALYLCASSLVGQGIYDTGELFFGEGSRLTVL.

The V and J genes are TRBV7-9 and TRBJ2-1; D gene ambiguous. In germline, CDR1 is SEHNR, CDR2 FQNEAQ (reference sequence). The CDR3 has 13 amino acids. Trimming removed 3 bases at V and 10 bases at J, with 13 bases between. As DNA, the CDR3 is TGTGCCAGCAGCTTGGACCCCAGGATCGAGCAGTTCTTC. Amino acids: CASSLDPRIEQFF.

The V call is TRBV4-1, the J call TRBJ2-5, with D perhaps TRBD1 (5 bases). CDR1 and CDR2 (germline): MGHRA, YSYEKL. This CDR3 is 15 amino acids long. Trimming removed 0 bases at V and 5 bases at J, with 13 bases between. This CDR3 reads CASSQDRPGRETQYF. CDR3 in DNA: TGCGCCAGCAGCCAAGATCGGCCAGGGCGGGAGACCCAGTACTTC.

The chain carries TRBV7-6 and TRBJ1-5; D perhaps matches TRBD1 (5 bases). This CDR3 has 20 residues. The germline V gene encodes CDR1 SGHVS and CDR2 FNYEAQ. Trimming removed 5 bases from V and 0 bases from J, with 26 bases in between. CDR3: CASSQSPWGGKGYSNQPQHF. CDR3 DNA sequence: TGTGCCAGCAGCCAGTCGCCCTGGGGGGGTAAAGGATATAGCAATCAGCCCCAGCATTTT.

The chain joins TRBV25-1 to TRBJ1-2; D might be TRBD1 (6 bases). Germline assignment: CDR1 MGHDK and CDR2 SYGVNS. The CDR3 sequence is 15 residues long. Trimming shortened V by 7 bases and J by 2 bases, and 17 bases separated the two germline ends. In DNA, the CDR3 is TGTGCCAGCAACCACTCCGGACAGAAAAACTATGGCTACACCTTC. Translation: CASNHSGQKNYGYTF.

The chain uses TRBV6-1 and TRBJ2-7; 8 bases line up with TRBD1. The germline V gene has CDR1 MNHNS and CDR2 SASEGT. This CDR3 is built from 14 residues. The junction had 3 bases not matched to a gene; V was cut back by 3 bases and J by 2 bases. In DNA form, the CDR3 reads TGTGCCAGCAGTGAGCCAGGGGGCGCCTACGAGCAGTACTTC. Its translation: CASSEPGGAYEQYF.

V gene TRBV5-1 combines with J gene TRBJ2-7; TRBD1 might be the D (7 bases). This CDR3 is 14 amino acids long. The V and J ends lost 7 bases and 3 bases respectively, with 17 bases between them. Germline V gene sequence: CDR1 SGHRS, CDR2 YFSETQ. The CDR3 DNA follows: TGCGCCAGCCGAATGCGACAGGGAGGCTACGAGCAGTACTTC. Residues: CASRMRQGGYEQYF.

The J gene is TRBJ2-1, the V gene TRBV10-2; 8 nucleotides align to TRBD2. The CDR3 has 14 residues. Trimming cost V 6 bases and J 8 bases; bases outside gene matches: 9. In germline, CDR1 is WSHSY, CDR2 SAAADI. The chain's CDR3 is CASRLAGNGYEQFF. As DNA, the CDR3 is TGCGCCAGCAGGTTAGCGGGGAATGGATATGAGCAGTTCTTC.

The J gene is TRBJ1-2, the V gene TRBV6-6; no reliable D call. The CDR3 totals 8 residues. The germline gives CDR1 MNHNY, CDR2 SVGAGI (reference sequence). The CDR3 is CGIGVYTF. The DNA of the CDR3 is TGTGGAATTGGGGTCTATACCTTC.

J is TRBJ2-3 and V is TRBV7-3; D is uncertain. The length of the CDR3 is 13 residues. The V gene's germline CDR1 is SGHTA and CDR2 FQGTGA. Trimming shortened V by 3 bases and J by 0 bases, and 4 bases separated the two germline ends. The CDR3 DNA sequence: TGTGCCAGCAGCTTCTCTAGCACAGATACGCAGTATTTT. It yields the protein CASSFSSTDTQYF.

The chain couples TRBV11-2 to TRBJ2-3, with 7 positions matching TRBD2. CDR3 size: 16 residues. The trim removed 5 bases at V and 5 bases at J, leaving 13 bases unmatched. CDR1 SGHAT and CDR2 FQNNGV come from the germline V gene. CDR3: CASSLWRDYQKDTQYF. The CDR3 DNA is TGTGCCAGCAGCCTCTGGCGGGACTACCAGAAAGATACGCAGTATTTT.

The chain joins TRBV7-2 to TRBJ1-3; D ambiguous. Germline V CDR1 and CDR2: SGHTA, FQGNSA. The CDR3 is made up of 15 amino acids. Trimming cost V 4 bases and J 0 bases, with 10 bases left between them. Written as DNA, the CDR3 is TGTGCCAGCAGCTCCGGACTCCGCTCTGGAAACACCATATATTTT. Protein sequence: CASSSGLRSGNTIYF.

V is TRBV2 and J is TRBJ2-1; no definite D call. The V end lost 5 bases, the J end lost 5 bases, and 13 bases lay between the germline ends. CDR3 length: 14 residues. Per the germline V gene, CDR1 is SNHLY and CDR2 is FYNNEI. The CDR3 loop reads CASSPGPGNNEQFF. The CDR3 DNA follows: TGTGCCAGCAGTCCGGGCCCGGGCAACAATGAGCAGTTCTTC.

The chain carries TRBV18 and TRBJ2-3, with a weak D call TRBD1 (5 bases). Germline V gene sequence: CDR1 KGHSH, CDR2 LQKENI. V lost 2 bases to trimming and J lost 6 bases, with 27 bases between them. The CDR3 consists of 19 residues. The CDR3 reads CASSPWRRAPINPLDTQYF. In nucleotides, the CDR3 is TGTGCCAGCTCACCATGGCGCAGGGCCCCGATAAACCCGTTGGATACGCAGTATTTT.

The rearrangement links TRBV9 to TRBJ2-7, with TRBD1 matching over 7 bases. CDR3 length: 14 amino acids. J was trimmed by 3 bases and V by 0 bases; bases with no gene match: 3. Germline CDR1 is SGDLS and CDR2 is YYNGEE. The CDR3 protein is CASSVDPGGYEQYF. CDR3 in DNA: TGTGCCAGCAGCGTAGATCCAGGGGGCTACGAGCAGTACTTC.

CDR3 coding DNA: TGTGCCAGCGAGGGATCGCAAGAGACCCAGTACTTC. This gives the protein CASEGSQETQYF. The chain combines TRBV11-3 with TRBJ2-5; D might be TRBD2 (5 bases). This CDR3 has 12 residues. V was trimmed by 8 bases and J by 2 bases, leaving 9 bases between them. From germline, CDR1 is SGHNT and CDR2 YENEEA.